This section outlines one TCR beta chain sequence together with its context. This specimen comes from a study of T cells in Graves' hyperthyroidism and ophthalmopathy. Trimming removed 6 bases at V and 0 bases at J, with 15 bases between. The CDR3 consists of 15 residues. Germline assignment: CDR1 DFQATT and CDR2 SNEGSKA (reference sequence). The patients, who ranged from 18 to 65 in age, presented with newly diagnosed hyperthyroidism lasting under 2 months. Diagnostic assessment was based on clinical symptoms, serum thyroxine and TRAb, thyroid ultrasound and orbital computed tomography. Template material for amplifying TCR beta CDR3 regions consisted of RNA transcripts. When the TCR CDR3 underwent first-round RT-PCR, the HTBI primer set was used. TCRdb redid the calling of the multiplex PCR reads with MiXCR, one entry per CDR3 protein. The sample lists roughly 570,000 distinct CDR3 sequences; under 60% were seen once.

The rearrangement links TRBV20-1 to TRBJ1-5; D perhaps matches TRBD1 (6 bases). Sequencing was carried out using peripheral blood or thyroid tissue (not recorded which). The sequence was collected from a woman in her late teens or twenties with Graves' hyperthyroidism. CDR3 region: CSASSETGSNQPQHF. The CDR3 DNA follows: TGCAGTGCCAGCAGTGAGACAGGTAGCAATCAGCCCCAGCATTTT.